This entry lists 12 T cell receptor beta chains sequenced from one sample in a study of OX40 agonist ivuxolimab in advanced cancers. Only in-frame clones appear in the TCRdb table, and some are missing; sequencing was by immunoSEQ multiplex PCR. The sample lists tens of thousands of clones; about 89% were seen once. Sequencing used CD4+ or CD8+ T cells sorted from blood, obtained in a trial of the OX40 agonist ivuxolimab. The receptors were sampled from an adult with an advanced solid tumor such as melanoma, head and neck, liver or kidney cancer.

Only one count was recorded for this clone. The chain has TRBV28 and TRBJ2-5, with D maybe TRBD1 (6 bases). This CDR3 is built from 14 residues. Germline V lookup: CDR1 MDHEN, CDR2 SYDVKM. The V gene lost 5 bases and the J gene lost 0 bases, with 10 bases spanning the gap. The CDR3 here is CASSTRDNQETQYF. As DNA, the CDR3 is TGTGCCAGCAGTACCCGGGACAACCAAGAGACCCAGTACTTC.

This chain uses TRBV15 with TRBJ2-1; 7 positions match TRBD1. This CDR3 contains 14 residues. V shed 5 bases, J shed 3 bases, and the junction held 4 bases outside the gene matches. Germline V gene data show CDR1 as LNHNV and CDR2 as YYDKDF (reference sequence). The CDR3 sequence is CATSVRQGYNEQFF. The CDR3 DNA reads TGTGCCACCAGCGTAAGACAGGGCTACAATGAGCAGTTCTTC.

The chain is built from TRBV18 and TRBJ2-7; D not certain. Deletions cut 4 bases from V and 3 bases from J, with 4 bases between. This CDR3 is built from 11 residues. CDR1 is KGHSH, CDR2 LQKENI, per germline. The CDR3 bases are TGTGCCAGCTCACGGGACTACGAGCAGTACTTC. Translated: CASSRDYEQYF.

The chain employs TRBV7-6 and TRBJ2-1, with 7 nucleotides matching TRBD2. V was pared by 1 base and J by 10 bases, with 4 bases of the junction left unmatched. Per germline, CDR1 SGHVS and CDR2 FNYEAQ. This CDR3 spans 13 amino acids. CDR3 DNA: TGTGCCAGCAGCTTAGTCGGGAGGAGCGAGCAGTTCTTC. Translating it yields CASSLVGRSEQFF.

The chain has TRBV9 and TRBJ1-2; D is perhaps TRBD1 (6 bases). Looked up from germline, CDR1 is SGDLS and CDR2 is YYNGEE. This CDR3 spans 17 amino acids. V was pared by 3 bases and J by 2 bases, with 20 bases between. Written as DNA, the CDR3 is TGTGCCAGCAGCGCCCAGGAGGGGGAAAACCTCAACTATGGCTACACCTTC. Translated, it gives CASSAQEGENLNYGYTF.

V gene TRBV19 combines with J gene TRBJ1-2, with unresolved D. V was trimmed by 2 bases and J by 2 bases, leaving 9 bases between them. The CDR3 length is 14 residues. The V gene's germline CDR1 is LNHDA and CDR2 SQIVND (reference sequence). CDR3 region: CASSISSWNYGYTF. The CDR3 nucleotides are TGTGCCAGTAGTATATCATCATGGAACTATGGCTACACCTTC. The complete variable domain, with remaining parts taken from reference TRBV19 and TRBJ1-2, reads DGGITQSPKYLFRKEGQNVTLSCEQNLNHDAMYWYRQDPGQGLRLIYYSQIVNDFQKGDIAEGYSVSREKKESFPLTVTSAQKNPTAFYLCASSISSWNYGYTFGSGTRLTVV.

This clone was counted a single time. The rearrangement joins TRBV27 to TRBJ1-1; D is undetermined. Germline CDR1 MNHEY, CDR2 SMNVEV (reference sequence). This CDR3 spans 15 amino acids. V lost 2 bases and J 0 bases, leaving 10 bases between the germline ends. As DNA, the CDR3 is TGTGCCAGCAGTTTAGCCGGACCTCTGAACACTGAAGCTTTCTTT. This codes for CASSLAGPLNTEAFF.

In its sample, this clone was seen a few times. The chain recombines TRBV19 with TRBJ1-2; a possible D gene is TRBD1 (5 bases). This CDR3 region has 14 residues. CDR1 LNHDA and CDR2 SQIVND come from the germline V gene (reference sequence). V lost 5 bases and J 0 bases, leaving 10 bases between the germline ends. CDR3 DNA sequence: TGTGCCAGTAGTCCCGGGGGAGCTAACTATGGCTACACCTTC. Its translation is CASSPGGANYGYTF.

The chain recombines TRBV9 with TRBJ2-7, with TRBD1 matching over 8 bases. V gave up 3 bases and J gave up 10 bases; unmatched junction bases: 9. CDR1 is SGDLS, CDR2 YYNGEE, per germline. The CDR3 is 13 amino acids. The CDR3 DNA sequence: TGTGCCAGCAGCGCCCTGGACAGGGACCTTCAGTACTTC. It specifies CASSALDRDLQYF.

This clone was recorded a few times. The chain has TRBV19 and TRBJ2-2, with D possibly TRBD2 on 6 matching bases. This CDR3 region has 14 residues. Per germline, CDR1 LNHDA and CDR2 SQIVND (reference sequence). The ends were cut back, 8 bases at V and 1 base at J, with 11 bases in the middle. The chain's CDR3 is CASREYQNTGELFF. The DNA for the CDR3 is TGTGCCAGTCGGGAGTATCAGAACACCGGGGAGCTGTTTTTT.

This chain links TRBV27 with TRBJ2-7, with D possibly being TRBD1 or TRBD2 (5 bases each). Germline assignment: CDR1 MNHEY and CDR2 SMNVEV (reference sequence). Deletions cut 2 bases from V and 2 bases from J, with 13 bases between. The CDR3 has 15 amino acids. The CDR3 DNA reads TGTGCCAGCAGTTTAGGAGGCAGGGTCGCCTACGAGCAGTACTTC. Translating it yields CASSLGGRVAYEQYF.

The chain is built from TRBV6-1 and TRBJ2-2; 9 positions agree with TRBD1. Looked up from germline, CDR1 is MNHNS and CDR2 is SASEGT. After removal of 5 bases from V and 2 bases from J, the junction contained 3 bases not matched to a gene. The CDR3 is 15 residues long. CDR3 sequence (DNA): TGTGCCAGCAGTTGGGGACAGGGTAACACCGGGGAGCTGTTTTTT. This sequence encodes CASSWGQGNTGELFF.